A selection of T cell receptor beta chains follows, all from one sample in a study of blood T cell dynamics during melanoma immunotherapy. Only in-frame clones appear in the TCRdb table, and some are missing; sequencing was by immunoSEQ multiplex PCR. The sample includes a few thousand clones, approximately 84% of them seen just once. Material: blood, obtained from a patient treated with checkpoint blockade. The origin of the receptors is a human donor with melanoma. Each CDR3 is given with its conserved first and last residue. The D gene is left open where the match is weak. Size values are once, few and many counts, or a class for expanded clones, and some rows have none.

clone_size j_call v_call d_call cdr3_aa cdr3_nt
- TRBJ2-7 TRBV7-3 TRBD2 CASSLTGAGGYEQYF TGTGCCAGCAGCTTAACAGGCGCGGGAGGCTACGAGCAGTACTTC
- TRBJ1-1 TRBV15 - CATSRGGQGWGTEAFF TGTGCCACCAGCAGAGGGGGTCAGGGGTGGGGCACTGAAGCTTTCTTT
- TRBJ2-7 TRBV5-4 - CASSSEGRGPDSYEQYF TGTGCCAGCAGCTCGGAGGGGAGGGGGCCCGACTCCTACGAGCAGTACTTC
- TRBJ2-7 TRBV19 TRBD1 CASSISGGPYEQYF TGTGCCAGTAGTATATCAGGGGGTCCGTACGAGCAGTACTTC
few TRBJ2-7 TRBV21-1 - CASSKRIGKSSYEQYF TGTGCCAGCAGCAAACGAATCGGGAAGAGCTCCTACGAGCAGTACTTC
once TRBJ2-3 TRBV19 - CASSIDRDTQYF TGTGCCAGTAGTATCGATCGGGATACGCAGTATTTT
- TRBJ2-1 TRBV27 TRBD1 CASSLGWGQLNEQFF TGTGCCAGCAGTTTAGGGTGGGGACAGTTAAATGAGCAGTTCTTC
- TRBJ2-7 TRBV6-5 TRBD1 CASSWGTGGTSYEQYF TGTGCCAGCAGTTGGGGGACAGGGGGAACCTCCTACGAGCAGTACTTC
- TRBJ1-6 TRBV7-5 - CASSPDRGLSPLHF TGTGCCAGCAGCCCGGACAGGGGGCTATCACCCCTCCACTTT
once TRBJ2-3 TRBV6-5 - CASSYSSRGTDTQYF TGTGCCAGCAGTTACTCGTCCAGGGGCACAGATACGCAGTATTTT
- TRBJ2-4 TRBV7-2 TRBD1 CASSPGTGPDIQYF TGTGCCAGCAGCCCCGGGACAGGACCGGACATTCAGTACTTC
- TRBJ2-1 TRBV5-3 - CARSWSASGSYNEQFF TGTGCCAGAAGCTGGTCGGCATCCGGCTCCTACAATGAGCAGTTCTTC
- TRBJ2-5 TRBV29-1 TRBD1 CSVVATNRDRVRETQYF TGCAGCGTGGTAGCTACCAACCGGGACAGGGTGCGGGAGACCCAGTACTTC